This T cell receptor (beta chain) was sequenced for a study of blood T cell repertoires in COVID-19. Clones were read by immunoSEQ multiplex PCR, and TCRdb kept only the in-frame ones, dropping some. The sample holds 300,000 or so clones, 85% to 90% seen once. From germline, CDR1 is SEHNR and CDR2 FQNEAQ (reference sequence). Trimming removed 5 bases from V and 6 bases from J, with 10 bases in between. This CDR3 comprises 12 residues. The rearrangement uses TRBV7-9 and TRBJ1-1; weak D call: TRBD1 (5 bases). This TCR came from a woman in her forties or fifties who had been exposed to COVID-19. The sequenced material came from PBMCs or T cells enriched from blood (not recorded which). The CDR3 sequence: CASSATGSEAFF. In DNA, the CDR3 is TGTGCCAGCAGCGCTACAGGATCTGAAGCTTTCTTT.